There are a few counts of the clone carrying this T cell receptor (beta chain). Its antigen is not identified. Researchers used the Oncomine TCR Beta short-read assay to sequence DNA from cultured CD4+ T cells. Extraction of genomic DNA was performed on cultured CD4+ T cells. One entry per CDR3 protein, called by TCRdb with MiXCR from the PCR reads. In the table there are 9,500 to 15,000 distinct CDR3 sequences, under 65% of which are singletons. V lost 6 bases, J lost 2 bases, and 14 bases lay in between. The germline gives CDR1 SNHLY, CDR2 FYNNEI. The CDR3 extends over 14 amino acids. The data stem from a study of vaccination and CD4 T cells after COVID-19. Stated treatment: approximately nine-day PBMC culture with coronavirus spike peptide pools or control peptides (ViraFEST assay).

The V gene is TRBV2, the J gene TRBJ2-7; TRBD1 is a possible D gene (6 bases). The sequence was obtained from a human donor with COVID-19. The sample in question was cultured CD4+ T cells from blood, obtained after SARS-CoV-2 vaccination. CDR3 nucleotide sequence: TGTGCCAGCAGACGACAGGAACAAACCTACGAGCAGTACTTC. Its protein is CASRRQEQTYEQYF.